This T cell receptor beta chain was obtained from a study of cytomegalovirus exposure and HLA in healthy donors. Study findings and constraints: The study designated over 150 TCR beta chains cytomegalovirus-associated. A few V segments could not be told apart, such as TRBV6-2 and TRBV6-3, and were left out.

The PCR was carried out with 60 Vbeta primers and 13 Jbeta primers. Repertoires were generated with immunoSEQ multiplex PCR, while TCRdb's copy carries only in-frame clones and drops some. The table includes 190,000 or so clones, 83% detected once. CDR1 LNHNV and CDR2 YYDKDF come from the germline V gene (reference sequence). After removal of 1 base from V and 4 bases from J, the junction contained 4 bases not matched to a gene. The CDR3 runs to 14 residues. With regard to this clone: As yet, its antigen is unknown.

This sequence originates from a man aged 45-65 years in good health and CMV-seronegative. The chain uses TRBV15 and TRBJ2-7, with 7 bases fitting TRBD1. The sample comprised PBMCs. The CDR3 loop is CATSRGGRGYEQYF. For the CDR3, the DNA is TGTGCCACCAGCAGAGGGGGCAGGGGGTACGAGCAGTACTTC.